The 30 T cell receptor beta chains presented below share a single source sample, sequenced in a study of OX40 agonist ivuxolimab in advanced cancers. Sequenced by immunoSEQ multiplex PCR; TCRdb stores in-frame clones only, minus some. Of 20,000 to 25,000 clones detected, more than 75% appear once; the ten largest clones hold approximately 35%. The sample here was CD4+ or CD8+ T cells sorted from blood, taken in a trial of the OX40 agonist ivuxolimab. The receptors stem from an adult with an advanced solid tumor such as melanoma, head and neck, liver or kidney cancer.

Here the CDR3 DNA reads TGTGCCAGCAGCGACAGGGGCCGCTACGAGCAGTACTTC. Translated: CASSDRGRYEQYF. The chain recombines TRBV21-1 with TRBJ2-7; TRBD1 reflects the table's D call only, with no check against the DNA. TRBV21-1 is described as a pseudogene. The CDR3 totals 13 residues.

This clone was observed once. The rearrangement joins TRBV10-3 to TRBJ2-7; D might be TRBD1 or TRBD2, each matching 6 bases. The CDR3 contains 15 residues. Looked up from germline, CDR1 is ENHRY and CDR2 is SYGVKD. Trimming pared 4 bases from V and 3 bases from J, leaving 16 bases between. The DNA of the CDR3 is TGTGCCATCAGTGGCCTCCTGGGGGGCAACTACGAGCAGTACTTC. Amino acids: CAISGLLGGNYEQYF.

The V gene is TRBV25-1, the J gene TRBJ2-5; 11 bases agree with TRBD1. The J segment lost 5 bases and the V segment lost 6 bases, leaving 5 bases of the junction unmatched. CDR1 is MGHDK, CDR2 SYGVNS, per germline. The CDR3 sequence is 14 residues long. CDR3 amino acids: CASRGQGASETQYF. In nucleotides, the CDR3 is TGTGCCAGCAGAGGACAGGGGGCATCGGAGACCCAGTACTTC.

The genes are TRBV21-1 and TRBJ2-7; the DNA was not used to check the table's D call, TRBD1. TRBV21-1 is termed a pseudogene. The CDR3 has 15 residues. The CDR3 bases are TGTGCCAGCAGCAAAGCAGGGACAGGGGGAAACGAGCAGTACTTC. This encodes CASSKAGTGGNEQYF.

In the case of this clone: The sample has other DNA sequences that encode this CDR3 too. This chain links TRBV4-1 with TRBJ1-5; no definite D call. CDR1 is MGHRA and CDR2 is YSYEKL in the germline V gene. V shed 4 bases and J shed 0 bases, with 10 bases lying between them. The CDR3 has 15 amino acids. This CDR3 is CASSPHVHSNQPQHF. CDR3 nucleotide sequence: TGCGCCAGCAGCCCCCATGTCCATAGCAATCAGCCCCAGCATTTT.

This CDR3 is CASSYPGQSYEQYF. The CDR3, as DNA: TGTGCCAGCAGCTATCCGGGACAGAGCTACGAGCAGTACTTC. The chain recombines TRBV4-2 with TRBJ2-7; 7 bases map to TRBD1. Trimming took 5 bases from V and 3 from J; bases not matched to a gene: 7. The CDR3 covers 14 residues. Germline values: CDR1 LGHNA, CDR2 YNFKEQ.

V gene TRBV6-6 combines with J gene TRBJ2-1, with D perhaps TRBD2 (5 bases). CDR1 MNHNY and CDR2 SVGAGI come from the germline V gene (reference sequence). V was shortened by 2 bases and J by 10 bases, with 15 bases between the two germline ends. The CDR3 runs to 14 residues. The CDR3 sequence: CASSYTVLEAEQFF. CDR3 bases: TGTGCCAGCAGTTACACAGTACTGGAGGCGGAGCAGTTCTTC.

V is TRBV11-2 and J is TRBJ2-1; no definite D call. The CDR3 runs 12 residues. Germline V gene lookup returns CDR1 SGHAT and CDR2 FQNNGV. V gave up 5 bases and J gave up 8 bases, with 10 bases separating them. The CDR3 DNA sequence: TGTGCCAGCAGCCCTGGGTTGGATGAGCAGTTCTTC. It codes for CASSPGLDEQFF. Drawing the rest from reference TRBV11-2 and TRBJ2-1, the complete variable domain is EAGVAQSPRYKIIEKRQSVAFWCNPISGHATLYWYQQILGQGPKLLIQFQNNGVVDDSQLPKDRFSAERLKGVDSTLKIQPAKLEDSAVYLCASSPGLDEQFFGPGTRLTVL.

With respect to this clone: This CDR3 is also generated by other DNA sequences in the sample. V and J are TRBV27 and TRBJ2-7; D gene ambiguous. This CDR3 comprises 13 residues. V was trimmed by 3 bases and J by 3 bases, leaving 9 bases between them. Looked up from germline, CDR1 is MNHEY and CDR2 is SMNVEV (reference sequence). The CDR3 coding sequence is TGTGCCAGCAGTTTGGGCCAGGACTACGAGCAGTACTTC. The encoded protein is CASSLGQDYEQYF.

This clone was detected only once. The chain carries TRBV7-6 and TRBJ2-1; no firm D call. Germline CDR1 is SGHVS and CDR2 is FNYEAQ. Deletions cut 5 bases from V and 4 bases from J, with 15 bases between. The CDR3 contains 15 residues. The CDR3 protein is CASSKLIGVYNEQFF. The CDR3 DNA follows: TGTGCCAGCAGCAAACTCATTGGGGTGTACAATGAGCAGTTCTTC.

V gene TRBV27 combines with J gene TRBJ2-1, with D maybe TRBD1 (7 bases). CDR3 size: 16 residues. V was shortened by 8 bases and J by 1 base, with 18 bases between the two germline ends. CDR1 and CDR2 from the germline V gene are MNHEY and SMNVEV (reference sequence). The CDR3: CASRAPQGGSYNEQFF. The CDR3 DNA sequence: TGTGCCAGCCGTGCCCCGCAGGGGGGTTCCTACAATGAGCAGTTCTTC.

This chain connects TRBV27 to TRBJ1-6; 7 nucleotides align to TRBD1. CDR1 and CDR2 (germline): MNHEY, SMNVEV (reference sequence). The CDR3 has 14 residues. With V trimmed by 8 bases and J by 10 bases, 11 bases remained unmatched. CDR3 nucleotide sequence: TGTGCCAGCCGACAGGGAATAAAAAGATCACCCCTCCACTTT. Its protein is CASRQGIKRSPLHF.

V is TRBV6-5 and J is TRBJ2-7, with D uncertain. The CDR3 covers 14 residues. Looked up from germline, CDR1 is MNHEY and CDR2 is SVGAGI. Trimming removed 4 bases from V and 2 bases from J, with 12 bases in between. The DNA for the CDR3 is TGTGCCAGCAGTTCTTGGACGGATCCCTACGAGCAGTACTTC. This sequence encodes CASSSWTDPYEQYF.

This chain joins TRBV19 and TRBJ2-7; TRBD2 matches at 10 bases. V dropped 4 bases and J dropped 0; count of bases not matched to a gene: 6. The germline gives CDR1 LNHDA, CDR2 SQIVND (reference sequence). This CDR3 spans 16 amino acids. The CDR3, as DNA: TGTGCCAGTAGTAGAGGGACTAGCGCCTTCTCCTACGAGCAGTACTTC. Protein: CASSRGTSAFSYEQYF.

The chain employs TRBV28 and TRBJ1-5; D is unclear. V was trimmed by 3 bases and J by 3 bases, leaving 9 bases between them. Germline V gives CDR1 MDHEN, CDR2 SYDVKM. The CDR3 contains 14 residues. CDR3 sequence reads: CASSLSQDNQPQHF. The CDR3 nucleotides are TGTGCCAGCAGTTTGTCGCAGGACAATCAGCCCCAGCATTTT.

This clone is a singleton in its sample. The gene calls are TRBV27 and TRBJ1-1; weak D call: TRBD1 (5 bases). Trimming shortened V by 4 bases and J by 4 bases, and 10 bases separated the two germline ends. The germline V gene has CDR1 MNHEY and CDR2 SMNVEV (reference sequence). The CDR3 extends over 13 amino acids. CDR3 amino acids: CASSWSRATEAFF. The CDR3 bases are TGTGCCAGCAGTTGGTCCAGGGCCACTGAAGCTTTCTTT.

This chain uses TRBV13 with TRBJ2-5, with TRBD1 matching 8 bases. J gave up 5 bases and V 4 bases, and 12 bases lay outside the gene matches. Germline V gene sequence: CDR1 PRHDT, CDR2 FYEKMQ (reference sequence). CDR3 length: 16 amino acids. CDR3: CASSSLSTGAKETQYF. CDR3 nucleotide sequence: TGTGCCAGCAGCTCTCTCTCGACAGGGGCTAAGGAGACCCAGTACTTC.

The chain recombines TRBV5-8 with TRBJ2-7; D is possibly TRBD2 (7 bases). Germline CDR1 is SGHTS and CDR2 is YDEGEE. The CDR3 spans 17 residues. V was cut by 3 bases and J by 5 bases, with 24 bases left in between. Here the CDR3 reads CASSYGIGGVERNEQYF. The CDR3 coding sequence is TGTGCCAGCAGCTATGGCATAGGGGGGGTGGAACGGAACGAGCAGTACTTC.

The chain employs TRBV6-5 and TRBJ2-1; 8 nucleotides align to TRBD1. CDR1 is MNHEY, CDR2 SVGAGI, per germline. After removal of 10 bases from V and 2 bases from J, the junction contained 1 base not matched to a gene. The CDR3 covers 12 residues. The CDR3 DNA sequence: TGTGCCACGGGACAGGCCTACAATGAGCAGTTCTTC. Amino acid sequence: CATGQAYNEQFF.

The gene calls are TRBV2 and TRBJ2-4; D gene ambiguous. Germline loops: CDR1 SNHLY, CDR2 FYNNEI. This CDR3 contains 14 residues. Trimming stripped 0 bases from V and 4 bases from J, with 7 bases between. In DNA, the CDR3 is TGTGCCAGCAGTGAAGCGCTAGGGAAAAACATTCAGTACTTC. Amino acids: CASSEALGKNIQYF.

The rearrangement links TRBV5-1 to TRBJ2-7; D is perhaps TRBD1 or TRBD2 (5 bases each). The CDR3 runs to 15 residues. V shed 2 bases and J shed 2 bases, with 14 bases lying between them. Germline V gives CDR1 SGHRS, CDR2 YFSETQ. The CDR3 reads CASSFRDPMAYEQYF. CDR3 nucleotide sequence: TGCGCCAGCAGCTTCCGGGACCCTATGGCCTACGAGCAGTACTTC.

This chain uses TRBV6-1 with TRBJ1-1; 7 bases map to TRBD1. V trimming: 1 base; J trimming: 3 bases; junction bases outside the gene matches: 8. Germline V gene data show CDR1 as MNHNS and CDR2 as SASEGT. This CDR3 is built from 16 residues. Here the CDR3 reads CASSEGRGPTDTEAFF. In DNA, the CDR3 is TGTGCCAGCAGTGAAGGTAGGGGGCCTACGGACACTGAAGCTTTCTTT.

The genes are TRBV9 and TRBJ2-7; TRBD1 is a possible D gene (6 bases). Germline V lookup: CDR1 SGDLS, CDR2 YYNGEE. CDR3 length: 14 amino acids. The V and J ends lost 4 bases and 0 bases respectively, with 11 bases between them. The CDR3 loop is CASSPEGVSYEQYF. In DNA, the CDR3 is TGTGCCAGCAGCCCCGAGGGGGTCTCCTACGAGCAGTACTTC.

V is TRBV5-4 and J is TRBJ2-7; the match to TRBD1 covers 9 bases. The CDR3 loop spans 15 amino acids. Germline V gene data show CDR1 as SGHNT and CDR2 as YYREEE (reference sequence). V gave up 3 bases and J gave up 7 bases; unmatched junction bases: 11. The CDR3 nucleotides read TGTGCCAGCAGCTCCTCGGGACAGGGTCCCTGGGAGCAGTACTTC. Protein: CASSSSGQGPWEQYF.

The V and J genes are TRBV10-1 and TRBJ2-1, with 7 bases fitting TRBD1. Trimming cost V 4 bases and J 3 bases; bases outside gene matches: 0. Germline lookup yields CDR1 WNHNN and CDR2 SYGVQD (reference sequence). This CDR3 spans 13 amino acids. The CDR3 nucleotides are TGCGCCAGCAGTGGGGACAGCTACAATGAGCAGTTCTTC. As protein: CASSGDSYNEQFF.

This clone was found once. In DNA, the CDR3 is TGTGCCAGCAGTTACTTCCACGAGCAGTACTTC. It yields the protein CASSYFHEQYF. The chain joins TRBV6-5 to TRBJ2-7; D remains ambiguous. The CDR3 has 11 amino acids. CDR1 is MNHEY and CDR2 is SVGAGI in the germline V gene. The V gene lost 1 base and the J gene lost 5 bases, with 3 bases spanning the gap.

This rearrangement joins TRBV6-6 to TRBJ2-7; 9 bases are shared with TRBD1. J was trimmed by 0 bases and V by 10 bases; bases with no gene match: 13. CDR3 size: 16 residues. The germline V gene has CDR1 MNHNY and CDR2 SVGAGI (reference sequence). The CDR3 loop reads CAISGLGTGSSYEQYF. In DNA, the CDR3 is TGTGCCATCAGCGGTCTTGGGACAGGGAGCTCCTACGAGCAGTACTTC.

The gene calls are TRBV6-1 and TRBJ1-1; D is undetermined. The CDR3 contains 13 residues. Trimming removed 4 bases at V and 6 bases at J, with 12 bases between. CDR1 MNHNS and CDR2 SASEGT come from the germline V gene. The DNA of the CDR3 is TGTGCCAGCAGTGCTCAGTCCAGACCTGAAGCTTTCTTT. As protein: CASSAQSRPEAFF.

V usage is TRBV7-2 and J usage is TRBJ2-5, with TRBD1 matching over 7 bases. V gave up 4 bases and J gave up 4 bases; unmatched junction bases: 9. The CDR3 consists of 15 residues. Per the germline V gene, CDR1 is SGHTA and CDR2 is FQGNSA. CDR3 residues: CASSSTGNKGETQYF. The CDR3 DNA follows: TGTGCCAGCAGCTCGACAGGGAATAAGGGAGAGACCCAGTACTTC.

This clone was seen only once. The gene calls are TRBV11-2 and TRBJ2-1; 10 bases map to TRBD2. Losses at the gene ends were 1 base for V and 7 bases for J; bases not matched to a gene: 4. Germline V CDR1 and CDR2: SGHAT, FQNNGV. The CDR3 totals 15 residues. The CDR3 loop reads CASSLGAGGRNEQFF. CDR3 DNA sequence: TGTGCCAGCAGCTTAGGAGCGGGGGGGAGGAATGAGCAGTTCTTC.